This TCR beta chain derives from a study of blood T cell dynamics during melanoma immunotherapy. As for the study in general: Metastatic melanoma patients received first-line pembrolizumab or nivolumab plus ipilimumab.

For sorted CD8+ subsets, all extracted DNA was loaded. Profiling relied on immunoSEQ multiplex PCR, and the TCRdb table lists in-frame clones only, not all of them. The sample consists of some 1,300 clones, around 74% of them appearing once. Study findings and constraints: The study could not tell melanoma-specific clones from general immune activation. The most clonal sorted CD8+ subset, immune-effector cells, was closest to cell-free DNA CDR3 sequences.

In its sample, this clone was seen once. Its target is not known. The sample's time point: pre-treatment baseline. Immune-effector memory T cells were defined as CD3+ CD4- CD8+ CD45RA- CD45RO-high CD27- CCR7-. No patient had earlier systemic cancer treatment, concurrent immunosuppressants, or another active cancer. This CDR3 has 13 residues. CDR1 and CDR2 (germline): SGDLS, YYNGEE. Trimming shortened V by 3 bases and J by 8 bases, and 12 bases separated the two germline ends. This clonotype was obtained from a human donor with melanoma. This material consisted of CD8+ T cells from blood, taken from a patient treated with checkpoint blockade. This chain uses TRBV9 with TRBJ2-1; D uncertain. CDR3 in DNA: TGTGCCAGCAGCGGAGCCAGAGGAGATGAGCAGTTCTTC. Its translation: CASSGARGDEQFF.